These T cell receptor beta chains were read from a single sample in a study of T cell responses to AZD1222 COVID-19 vaccine. Clones were read by immunoSEQ multiplex PCR, and TCRdb kept only the in-frame ones, dropping some. The sample lists 150,000 to 200,000 clones; 80% to 95% were seen once. Material: peripheral blood, obtained 28 days after the second AZD1222 dose. The origin of the receptors is an adult who received the AZD1222 COVID-19 vaccine. Both conserved end residues are trimmed from each CDR3.

j_call,v_call,cdr3_aa
TRBJ1-1,TRBV5-8,ASSNLGGMNTEAF
TRBJ2-5,TRBV7-6,ASSRTSGGASETQY
TRBJ1-3,TRBV28,ASGYGSGVGNTIY
TRBJ2-5,TRBV7-9,ASSFRVQETQY
TRBJ2-2,TRBV3-1/TRBV3-2,ASSQERGGSTGELF
TRBJ1-5,TRBV6-6,ASSYSQGQSNQPQH
TRBJ1-1,TRBV4-1,AVTGPGNTEAF
TRBJ2-7,TRBV4-3,ASSQDGGGTPYEQY
TRBJ2-1,TRBV5-1,ASSRGLAGGTYNEQF
TRBJ1-2,TRBV3-1/TRBV3-2,ASSAALYGYT
TRBJ2-1,TRBV5-1,ASSYRDRGSNEQF
TRBJ1-2,TRBV18,ASSGAGDYGYT
TRBJ2-5,TRBV6-5,ASSLPGQTQETQY
TRBJ2-2,TRBV6-1,ASSDRLAGAGGELF
TRBJ2-1,TRBV3-1/TRBV3-2,ASSQDFWAGSSYNEQF
TRBJ2-5,TRBV5-1,ASSLVASGDQETQY
TRBJ1-1,TRBV27,ASSFLPQMNTEAF
TRBJ2-1,TRBV10-3,AIRGPPYLGSYNEQF
TRBJ1-1,TRBV20-1,SASINPGEVNTEAF
TRBJ1-5,TRBV27,ASSLGLSNQPQH
TRBJ2-3,TRBV6-5,ASSSGTGSTDTQY
TRBJ2-7,TRBV18,ASSPSREASYEQY
TRBJ2-3,TRBV6-4,ASSDSDTDTQY
TRBJ2-1,TRBV18,ASSPISGRASEYEQF
TRBJ2-3,TRBV28,ASSLRGAITDTQY
TRBJ2-1,TRBV11-2,ASSLGGASGRHEQF
TRBJ1-1,TRBV30,AWSERRQLTSEAF